Sequencing of this T cell receptor (beta chain) was carried out in a study of blood T cell repertoires in COVID-19. Overall study context: The analysed material was cDNA or gDNA that came from T cells, B-cell-depleted T cells, or PBMCs.

This clone came up once. The CDR3 length is 13 residues. V gave up 6 bases and J gave up 4 bases, with 10 bases separating them. CDR1 and CDR2 (germline): MNHEY, SVGAGI. In the authors' methods: The authors estimated nucleated cell counts from reference gene primer amplification. Profiled with immunoSEQ multiplex PCR; TCRdb holds only in-frame clones, not every one. The DNA was the basis for D and trimming; V, J and clone size are from that table. The sample has about 68,000 clones, roughly 85% seen once. The specimen sequenced was peripheral blood. The receptor's source is a man aged 45 to 65 with acute or convalescent COVID-19. This chain links TRBV6-5 with TRBJ2-1; maybe TRBD1 (5 bases). In DNA form, the CDR3 reads TGTGCCAGCAGGGGGCCGGAGTACAATGAGCAGTTCTTC. Translated, it gives CASRGPEYNEQFF.